Sequencing of this TCR beta chain was carried out in a study of Ad26.COV2.S vaccination and SARS-CoV-2 variants (dated by TCRdb to the early 2020s). About the investigation overall: Vaccine-arm donors were drawn from COV1001, a multicentre, randomized, double-blind, placebo-controlled phase I-IIa trial of Ad26.COV2.S in healthy adults. Ad26.COV2.S was given intramuscularly at 5x10^10 or 1x10^11 viral particles, as a single shot or as two shots 56 days apart. TCRbeta repertoire sequencing served as the tool for gauging how specific and how broad the SARS-CoV-2-reactive T cell receptors were following Ad26.COV2.S vaccination. The TCR-sequenced set comprised approximately 30 samples: some 19 Ad26.COV2.S vaccine recipients, 5 placebo recipients and 8 SARS-CoV-2 convalescent individuals. Trial participants were randomized into five groups of five: low-dose or high-dose Ad26.COV2.S given once or twice, or placebo on both occasions. Throughout the experiments and outcome assessment, investigators stayed blinded to trial group allocation.

Comment on this clone: Its antigen target is currently unknown. Base qualities were left out, and no much larger clone turns up one base away.

The treatment or condition label here, explained by the study, means: around 19 received Ad26.COV2.S at low or high dose, single or two shots; roughly five received placebo; per-sample allocation not given. Repertoires of vaccine and placebo recipients were sequenced from samples collected on day 63 after the first injection. In Cohort 1b, more than 20 adults aged 18-55 years were enrolled at a single site in Boston, USA, between 29 July and 7 August 2020. Ad26.COV2.S consisted of a replication-incompetent adenovirus type 26 vector by which a prefusion-stabilized SARS-CoV-2 spike protein from the original Wuhan strain was expressed. On the study overall, not on this receptor specifically: Vaccine and placebo recipients had similar non-spike TCR breadth, a finding consistent with the vaccine containing only spike. Substantial breadth of spike-specific CD8+ and CD4+ T cell responses was reported after vaccination. The study was not powered for comparison of responses between vaccine doses or regimens. According to the authors, total T cell responses may have been underestimated by the TCR breadth and depth analyses. Ad26.COV2.S recipients had higher spike-specific TCR breadth than placebo recipients (P = 0.0014).

The immunoSEQ Assay was the method used to sequence TCRbeta CDR3 regions. After extraction, genomic DNA underwent amplification by bias-controlled multiplex PCR, followed by high-throughput sequencing. Regarding the original processing steps: To quantify the absolute abundance of every unique TCRbeta CDR3 region, sequences were collapsed and filtered. T cell fraction was estimated by normalizing TCRbeta template counts to usable DNA, which was measured by amplifying reference genes present in all nucleated cells. Repertoire TCRs were annotated as SARS-CoV-2-specific by exact matching of V gene, CDR3 amino acid sequence and J gene to a known reactive TCR set. The reference SARS-CoV-2 TCR set was obtained from MIRA and was filtered for enrichment in COVID-19-positive ImmuneCODE repertoires, whereby public or cross-reactive TCRs were removed. Using the MIRA antigens, annotated TCRs were further analysed by specific ORF or by position within an ORF. Breadth was defined as annotated unique rearrangements over total unique productive rearrangements; depth was the summed frequency of those rearrangements. TCR breadth was compared between groups using two-sided Wilcoxon rank-sum tests. The clones in this table, taken by TCRdb from immuneACCESS, are in-frame only. Not every clone is retained; where verified, under half of the shortfall comes from an unresolved V gene, and the cause of the rest is unknown. V and J calls and clone size come straight from that table; D and trimming were deduced from the DNA. For this sample the table gives some 400,000 clones, of which around nine tenths were detected only once. The ten largest clones add up to 1.5% to 2% of the sample.

The starting material was peripheral blood, obtained in a trial of Ad26.COV2.S vaccine versus placebo. The receptor was isolated from a person between 18 and 59 years old who received the Ad26.COV2.S COVID-19 vaccine or a placebo.

The encoded CDR3 is CAISERAGPYEQYF. In nucleotides, the sequence is TGTGCCATCAGTGAACGAGCGGGACCCTACGAGCAGTACTTC. The sequence links TRBV10-3 to TRBJ2-7; 7 nucleotides in the junction match TRBD2. Taken from cysteine to phenylalanine, the CDR3 has 14 residues. The only DNA kept is the CDR3, 42 bases in frame from the first base. Trimming removed 3 bases from V and 2 bases from J; the gene matches leave 4 bases unexplained. CDR1 and CDR2 are drawn from the germline V gene: ENHRY, SYGVKD.